Listed below are T cell receptor beta chains from one sample, sequenced in a study of blood T cells in healthy people across ages. TCRdb re-called the 5' RACE reads with MiXCR, one entry per CDR3 protein. In the table there are approximately 780,000 distinct CDR3 sequences, about a quarter of which are singletons. This same sample was also taken into another study, of T cells of mothers and their children.

The sequenced sample consisted of blood. All receptors derive from a boy between 10 and 17 years old in good health. CDR3s include the opening cysteine and the closing phenylalanine or tryptophan. A D gene is named only where the DNA matches it firmly. Rows may omit the clone size; those that give it use once, few, many or a size class.

>TRBJ1-2|NA|TRBV20-1|few
CSASLGAYGYTF
TGCAGTGCTAGTTTGGGAGCCTATGGCTACACCTTC
>TRBJ2-4|NA|TRBV5-1|once
CASTLGVGAKNIQYF
TGCGCCAGCACCCTTGGGGTAGGGGCCAAAAACATTCAGTACTTC
>TRBJ2-5|NA|TRBV20-1|few
CSVATPGDEETQYF
TGCAGTGTCGCGACACCGGGGGATGAAGAGACCCAGTACTTC
>TRBJ2-5|TRBD2|TRBV28|many
CASRPTSGGAQGGAQYF
TGTGCCAGCAGACCAACTAGCGGGGGAGCCCAAGGAGGGGCCCAGTACTTC
>TRBJ2-2|NA|TRBV27|NA
CASSLRQEDTGELFF
TGTGCCAGCAGTTTGAGACAGGAGGACACCGGGGAGCTGTTTTTT
>TRBJ2-4|NA|TRBV20-1|few
CSYNSGNIQYF
TGCAGCTACAATTCGGGAAACATTCAGTACTTC
>TRBJ1-1|NA|TRBV6-6|NA
CASSRPGHLTEAFF
TGTGCCAGCAGTCGTCCGGGACATCTCACTGAAGCTTTCTTT
>TRBJ1-2|NA|TRBV3-1|NA
CASSQGKGSYGYTF
TGTGCCAGCAGCCAAGGTAAAGGTTCCTATGGCTACACCTTC
>TRBJ2-7|NA|TRBV6-5|few
CASTTGPQQREQYF
TGTGCCAGCACCACGGGGCCGCAGCAAAGGGAGCAGTACTTC
>TRBJ1-6|TRBD1|TRBV5-1|NA
CASSPAGTGYSGSPLHF
TGCGCCAGCAGCCCGGCGGGGACAGGATATAGTGGCTCACCCCTCCACTTT
>TRBJ1-2|NA|TRBV5-1|NA
CASSLGSRGSYGYTF
TGCGCCAGCAGCTTGGGGTCGCGGGGGTCCTATGGCTACACCTTC
>TRBJ2-1|NA|TRBV7-2|NA
CASSLAGPWGNEQFF
TGTGCCAGCAGCTTAGCGGGCCCGTGGGGCAATGAGCAGTTCTTC
>TRBJ2-7|NA|TRBV12-3/TRBV12-4|NA
CMGDEQYF
TGCATGGGGGACGAGCAGTACTTC
>TRBJ2-5|NA|TRBV20-1|NA
CSARPTSPGLETQYF
TGCAGTGCTAGACCGACTAGTCCGGGGTTGGAGACCCAGTACTTC
>TRBJ2-5|TRBD2|TRBV5-5|NA
CASSLVLASETQYF
TGTGCCAGCAGCTTGGTACTAGCGTCGGAGACCCAGTACTTC
>TRBJ1-1|TRBD1|TRBV29-1|few
CSVVSIGVGQLGTEAFF
TGCAGCGTTGTATCTATAGGAGTGGGACAGTTGGGCACTGAAGCTTTCTTT
>TRBJ2-1|NA|TRBV2|many
CASSEGQGGYNEQFF
TGTGCCAGCAGTGAGGGGCAGGGCGGCTACAATGAGCAGTTCTTC